A single T cell receptor beta chain is shown here with its context. Its antigen is unidentified. Investigators divided CD4+ cells into CD45RA+ naive and CD45RA-negative memory subsets. This sample was included in a study of shared clonotypes between healthy human individuals. Study-level points and caveats: Rarefaction indicated that sorted-subset sequencing remained incomplete although depth was large. Limitation of the genetic and exposure-history diversity represented came from the few donors.

Produced via immunoSEQ multiplex PCR; TCRdb's table is partial and in-frame only. The data show about a million clones, about 74% seen once. Germline assignment: CDR1 GTSNPN and CDR2 SVGIG (reference sequence). Deletions cut 3 bases from V and 8 bases from J, with 13 bases between. The CDR3 has 12 amino acids. The rearrangement uses TRBV30 and TRBJ1-2; D may be TRBD1 (5 bases). The sequenced material came from memory CD4+ T cells sorted from blood. Subset here: CD45RA-negative fraction. The TCR originated in a man younger than 35 in good health. As DNA, the CDR3 is TGTGCCTGGAGCCGGGGGGTTAGAGGCTACACCTTC. Translating it yields CAWSRGVRGYTF. The complete variable domain, with remaining parts taken from reference TRBV30 and TRBJ1-2, reads SQTIHQWPATLVQPVGSPLSLECTVEGTSNPNLYWYRQAAGRGLQLLFYSVGIGQISSEVPQNLSASRPQDRQFILSSKKLLLSDSGFYLCAWSRGVRGYTFGSGTRLTVV.